Each of the 18 T cell receptor beta chains below was sequenced from the same sample in a study of T cells after yellow fever vaccination. TCRdb fed the 5' RACE reads into MiXCR, producing one record per CDR3 protein. The data contain some 150,000 distinct CDR3 sequences, around 9.3% of them singletons. The material was CD8+ T cells sorted from PBMCs, obtained 45 days after the yellow fever booster vaccination. These receptors were obtained from a man between 18 and 29 years old who received the YFV17D yellow fever vaccine.

This clonotype was detected only a few times. The chain employs TRBV7-9 and TRBJ2-3; maybe TRBD2 (6 bases). Germline V gene sequence: CDR1 SEHNR, CDR2 FQNEAQ (reference sequence). This CDR3 region has 15 residues. V was pared by 8 bases and J by 5 bases, with 20 bases between. The CDR3 bases are TGTGCCAGCTGTCCGGCTAGCGTTGTTGAAGATACGCAGTATTTT. It encodes CASCPASVVEDTQYF.

This chain links TRBV29-1 with TRBJ1-6; no definite D call. This CDR3 contains 14 residues. Trimming pared 4 bases from V and 6 bases from J, leaving 13 bases between. From germline, CDR1 is SQVTM and CDR2 ANQGSEA. The CDR3 is CSVGEGRGNSPLHF. CDR3 nucleotide sequence: TGCAGCGTTGGAGAAGGTCGGGGTAATTCACCCCTCCACTTT.

In this sample, this clonotype turned up a few times. This chain links TRBV23-1 with TRBJ2-5; tentatively, D is TRBD1 (6 bases). TRBV23-1 counts as an open reading frame of uncertain function. Trimming pared 3 bases from V and 2 bases from J, leaving 25 bases between. The CDR3 runs 19 residues. The CDR3 here is CASSHSTDTSRTEQETQYF. The CDR3 DNA is TGCGCCAGCAGTCACTCAACGGATACGTCTCGGACAGAGCAAGAGACCCAGTACTTC.

V gene TRBV2 combines with J gene TRBJ2-3; D perhaps matches TRBD2 (6 bases). CDR3 length equals 15 residues. CDR1 SNHLY and CDR2 FYNNEI come from the germline V gene. Trimming shortened V by 5 bases and J by 2 bases, and 14 bases separated the two germline ends. DNA of the CDR3: TGTGCCAGCAGTTTTGGTGGCGGGGACACAGATACGCAGTATTTT. Its translation is CASSFGGGDTDTQYF.

V usage is TRBV25-1 and J usage is TRBJ2-7; 12 nucleotides line up with TRBD1. The germline V gene has CDR1 MGHDK and CDR2 SYGVNS. The trim removed 7 bases at V and 7 bases at J, leaving 11 bases unmatched. CDR3 length equals 15 residues. The CDR3 DNA follows: TGTGCCAGCACCGACGCTGGGACAGGGGGCTGGGAGCAGTACTTC. It encodes CASTDAGTGGWEQYF.

This chain joins TRBV11-2 and TRBJ1-2; TRBD1 matches at 7 bases. This CDR3 contains 15 residues. The ends lost 1 base at V and 2 bases at J; junction bases unmatched: 4. From germline, CDR1 is SGHAT and CDR2 FQNNGV. CDR3 DNA sequence: TGTGCCAGCAGCTTAGGACAGGGTGTGAACTATGGCTACACCTTC. Its protein product is CASSLGQGVNYGYTF.

V and J are TRBV6-5 and TRBJ2-3; 10 positions match TRBD1. V shed 7 bases, J shed 2 bases, and the junction held 9 bases outside the gene matches. This CDR3 region has 16 residues. Per germline, CDR1 MNHEY and CDR2 SVGAGI. DNA of the CDR3: TGTGCCAGCATCCTCCGGACAGGGGGTCACACAGATACGCAGTATTTT. Protein sequence: CASILRTGGHTDTQYF.

The chain has TRBV29-1 and TRBJ2-6; D is possibly TRBD1 (7 bases). The V gene's germline CDR1 is SQVTM and CDR2 ANQGSEA. The CDR3 sequence is 15 residues long. V was shortened by 5 bases and J by 2 bases, with 13 bases between the two germline ends. The CDR3 sequence: CSVYQGGTGANVLTF. CDR3 in DNA: TGCAGCGTTTATCAGGGGGGTACTGGGGCCAACGTCCTGACTTTC.

The table lists this clonotype with a few counts. The genes are TRBV29-1 and TRBJ2-7; D not resolved. The CDR3 consists of 11 residues. V was trimmed by 4 bases and J by 6 bases, leaving 10 bases between them. Germline assignment: CDR1 SQVTM and CDR2 ANQGSEA. CDR3 bases: TGCAGCGTTGCTGTAGGCGTCGAGCAGTACTTC. This gives the protein CSVAVGVEQYF.

This sequence joins TRBV21-1 and TRBJ2-7; the D segment call TRBD1 is taken from the table without a DNA check. TRBV21-1 is designated a pseudogene. The CDR3 contains 14 residues. The CDR3 reads CASSGRDRTYEQYV. The CDR3 bases are TGTGCCAGCAGCGGCCGGGACAGGACCTACGAGCAGTACGTC.

This clonotype was found a few times. In nucleotides, the CDR3 is TGTGCCAGCAGCTTAGGAAGGACAGCGAACACTGAAGCTTTCTTT. Translation gives CASSLGRTANTEAFF. The V and J genes are TRBV7-6 and TRBJ1-1; D might be TRBD1 (6 bases). CDR3 length: 15 residues. Germline assignment: CDR1 SGHVS and CDR2 FNYEAQ. With 1 base removed from V and 1 base from J, the gap between germline ends came to 10 bases.

Many counts were recorded for this clonotype. J is TRBJ2-5 and V is TRBV29-1; 8 bases agree with TRBD1. Germline values: CDR1 SQVTM, CDR2 ANQGSEA. The CDR3 length is 14 residues. The V segment lost 4 bases and the J segment 5 bases; nucleotides outside the gene matches: 9. The CDR3 sequence is CSVVFPGGGETQYF. CDR3 nucleotides: TGCAGCGTTGTTTTCCCAGGGGGCGGTGAGACCCAGTACTTC.

Only a few counts were recorded for this clonotype. This CDR3 is CASSLYGQGDLGTEAFF. Here the CDR3 DNA reads TGCGCCAGCAGCTTGTACGGACAGGGGGACTTGGGCACTGAAGCTTTCTTT. The chain links TRBV5-1 to TRBJ1-1, with 10 bases identical to TRBD1. This CDR3 region has 17 residues. The germline V gene has CDR1 SGHRS and CDR2 YFSETQ. The ends lost 1 base at V and 4 bases at J; junction bases unmatched: 10.

This clonotype was counted only a few times. The V gene is TRBV12-3 or TRBV12-4, the J gene TRBJ2-6; tentatively, D is TRBD1 (5 bases). Trimming took 6 bases from V and 2 from J, leaving 14 bases between them. The CDR3 is 16 amino acids. DNA of the CDR3: TGTGCCAGCAGGGAAGGTGGGGCGGCTGGGGCCAACGTCCTGACTTTC. It codes for CASREGGAAGANVLTF.

This clonotype was observed many times. The chain uses TRBV15 and TRBJ2-1, with D hard to call. Per the germline V gene, CDR1 is LNHNV and CDR2 is YYDKDF (reference sequence). The CDR3 contains 14 residues. Trimming stripped 8 bases from V and 0 bases from J, with 11 bases between. The CDR3 region has the DNA TGTGCCACCGGGCCTGAGAGCTCCTACAATGAGCAGTTCTTC. It specifies CATGPESSYNEQFF.

J is TRBJ1-1 and V is TRBV5-1; TRBD1 agrees at 7 bases. Germline CDR1 and CDR2: SGHRS and YFSETQ. V was pared by 4 bases and J by 7 bases, with 10 bases of the junction left unmatched. There are 14 residues in the CDR3. DNA of the CDR3: TGCGCCAGCAGCACATACAGGGGAACGAGTGAAGCTTTCTTT. Its translation is CASSTYRGTSEAFF.

This clonotype showed up just a few times. The chain couples TRBV7-9 to TRBJ2-1; D is undetermined. V lost 0 bases and J lost 10, with 7 bases in between. This CDR3 is built from 12 residues. Germline values: CDR1 SEHNR, CDR2 FQNEAQ (reference sequence). This CDR3 is CASSLALWEQFF. The CDR3 nucleotides are TGTGCCAGCAGCTTAGCGCTTTGGGAGCAGTTCTTC.

The chain links TRBV12-3 or TRBV12-4 to TRBJ1-1; D might be TRBD1 (6 bases). V was shortened by 8 bases and J by 1 base, with 17 bases between the two germline ends. The CDR3 covers 15 residues. CDR3 amino acids: CASLPRGRTNTEAFF. CDR3 coding DNA: TGTGCCAGCCTGCCCCGGGGGCGGACGAACACTGAAGCTTTCTTT.